Shown below are 30 T cell receptor beta chains from a single sample sequenced in a study of T-cell reconstitution after alpha-beta-depleted transplantation in children. Unique molecular identifiers were incorporated when the TCRbeta library was constructed. MiXCR, run by TCRdb on the PCR reads, gives a single entry per CDR3 protein. This sample yields around 670,000 distinct CDR3 sequences, of which roughly 13% are seen a single time; 0.79% belongs to the top ten. Sequencing was performed on PBMCs, taken before TCRalphabeta/CD19-depleted stem cell transplant. These receptors all stem from a girl aged 2-10 years with congenital amegakaryocytic thrombocytopenia, due to receive a stem cell transplant.

With regard to this clonotype: Just one base apart from a much larger clone, this may be a read error. The V call is TRBV6-5, the J call TRBJ2-7; D could derive from TRBD1 or TRBD2 (5 bases each). Trimming shortened V by 6 bases and J by 5 bases, and 20 bases separated the two germline ends. This CDR3 comprises 15 residues. Germline V gives CDR1 MNHEY, CDR2 SVGAGI. The CDR3 DNA reads TGTGCCAGCAGACTCGGGACCGTCTATATCCACGAGCAGTACTTC. This encodes CASRLGTVYIHEQYF.

The sample holds many counts of this clonotype. The rearrangement links TRBV20-1 to TRBJ2-1, with 15 bases lining up with TRBD2. J gave up 6 bases and V 6 bases, and 3 bases lay outside the gene matches. Germline loops: CDR1 DFQATT, CDR2 SNEGSKA (reference sequence). CDR3 size: 14 residues. The CDR3 bases are TGCAGTGCACGGGGACTAGCGGGGGGCAATGAGCAGTTCTTC. Residues: CSARGLAGGNEQFF.

DNA of the CDR3: TGCAGTGCCGTAAATAATGCAGGGAGGGAGACCCAGTACTTC. Its translation is CSAVNNAGRETQYF. The J gene is TRBJ2-5, the V gene TRBV20-1, with D possibly being TRBD2 (6 bases). CDR1 and CDR2 (germline): DFQATT, SNEGSKA (reference sequence). The CDR3 runs 14 residues. Trimming removed 6 bases at V and 5 bases at J, with 19 bases between.

This clonotype was seen ten or more times. The genes are TRBV27 and TRBJ1-2; no clear D gene. The CDR3 contains 13 residues. CDR1 is MNHEY, CDR2 SMNVEV, per germline (reference sequence). Trimming took 5 bases from V and 5 from J, leaving 12 bases between them. The CDR3 DNA sequence: TGTGCCAGCAGTCCTGGACGGCTATATGGCTACACCTTC. Its protein product is CASSPGRLYGYTF.

This clonotype was recorded at least ten times. The chain couples TRBV12-3 or TRBV12-4 to TRBJ1-5; D gene uncertain. V shed 5 bases and J shed 6 bases, with 5 bases lying between them. The CDR3 is 11 amino acids. This chain's CDR3 is CASSEGQPQHF. For the CDR3, the DNA is TGTGCCAGCAGTGAGGGTCAGCCCCAGCATTTT.

This chain uses TRBV11-2 with TRBJ2-7; 12 bases align to TRBD2. V lost 5 bases to trimming and J lost 4 bases; unmatched junction nucleotides: 9. From germline, CDR1 is SGHAT and CDR2 FQNNGV. The CDR3 loop spans 16 amino acids. The CDR3 nucleotides read TGTGCCAGCAGCCCGAGGTTGGGGACTAGCGGGTACGAGCAGTACTTC. It encodes CASSPRLGTSGYEQYF.

In this sample, this clonotype turned up a few times. The chain is built from TRBV4-2 and TRBJ2-2, with D perhaps matching TRBD1 (5 bases). The germline CDR1 and CDR2 sequences are LGHNA and YNFKEQ. V was trimmed by 2 bases and J by 1 base, leaving 8 bases between them. The CDR3 consists of 15 residues. As DNA, the CDR3 is TGTGCCAGCAGCCAAACCGACAGGAACACCGGGGAGCTGTTTTTT. It translates to CASSQTDRNTGELFF.

This clonotype was seen many times. This chain uses TRBV20-1 with TRBJ1-5, with D possibly matching TRBD1 (5 bases). Per germline, CDR1 DFQATT and CDR2 SNEGSKA (reference sequence). V lost 1 base and J 7 bases, leaving 8 bases between the germline ends. The CDR3 runs to 12 residues. The chain's CDR3 is CSARGGEQPQHF. The CDR3 DNA is TGCAGTGCTAGAGGAGGGGAACAGCCCCAGCATTTT.

There are many counts of this clonotype. The gene calls are TRBV29-1 and TRBJ2-4; the D is unclear. Trimming took off 5 bases at V and 0 bases at J, with 8 bases between the two ends. The CDR3 is made up of 13 amino acids. Germline V gives CDR1 SQVTM, CDR2 ANQGSEA. CDR3 residues: CSVSWEAKNIQYF. Here the CDR3 DNA reads TGCAGCGTTTCCTGGGAAGCCAAAAACATTCAGTACTTC.

For the CDR3, the DNA is TGTGCCAGCAGCCGATTTTCGACAGTACGCCCCAATCAGCCCCAGCATTTT. Its protein is CASSRFSTVRPNQPQHF. The gene calls are TRBV7-2 and TRBJ1-5; a possible D gene is TRBD1 (5 bases). Germline V CDR1 and CDR2: SGHTA, FQGNSA. The CDR3 contains 17 residues. Trimming cost V 5 bases and J 3 bases, with 20 bases left between them.

The genes are TRBV27 and TRBJ2-2, with 9 bases aligning to TRBD1. The junction had 8 bases not matched to a gene; V was cut back by 7 bases and J by 5 bases. The CDR3 loop spans 15 amino acids. Germline CDR1 MNHEY, CDR2 SMNVEV (reference sequence). The DNA of the CDR3 is TGTGCCAGCATGCGGACAGGGGAAGGAACCGGGGAGCTGTTTTTT. Protein: CASMRTGEGTGELFF.

This chain connects TRBV29-1 to TRBJ2-1, with D possibly matching TRBD2 (5 bases). This CDR3 region has 14 residues. V lost 7 bases and J 3 bases, leaving 16 bases between the germline ends. Germline V gene sequence: CDR1 SQVTM, CDR2 ANQGSEA. CDR3 coding DNA: TGCAGCGAGACTCGCGCGGGCGACTACAATGAGCAGTTCTTC. It is translated as CSETRAGDYNEQFF.

Many counts were recorded for this clonotype. V and J are TRBV7-8 and TRBJ2-2; D is ambiguous. The V end was cut by 5 bases, the J end by 3 bases, with 4 bases between. The germline gives CDR1 SGHVS, CDR2 FQNEAQ. The CDR3 runs to 12 residues. This chain's CDR3 is CASSPHTGELFF. The CDR3 nucleotides read TGTGCCAGCAGCCCTCACACCGGGGAGCTGTTTTTT.

The chain carries TRBV18 and TRBJ2-1; 10 bases are shared with TRBD2. V lost 3 bases and J lost 4; bases outside the gene matches: 6. Germline-derived CDR1 and CDR2 are KGHSH and LQKENI. This CDR3 has 16 residues. The CDR3 DNA reads TGTGCCAGCTCACCTTCAGGACTAGCGGCTTACAATGAGCAGTTCTTC. The encoded protein is CASSPSGLAAYNEQFF.

This clonotype was counted ten times or more. The germline gene is not matched at one end of the junction; a read error may be the cause. This sequence joins TRBV12-3 or TRBV12-4 and TRBJ2-7, with D possibly TRBD1 on 5 matching bases. CDR3 length equals 13 residues. The CDR3 region is CASSWGPSSEQYF. The DNA for the CDR3 is TGTGCCAGCAGTTGGGGCCCTTCCTCCGAGCAGTACTTC.

This clonotype has just a few counts. The V gene is TRBV6-5, the J gene TRBJ2-4; either TRBD1 or TRBD2 may supply D (5 bases each). CDR3 length: 16 residues. Germline values: CDR1 MNHEY, CDR2 SVGAGI. Trimming removed 0 bases from V and 8 bases from J, with 17 bases in between. The CDR3 spells CASSYSSGQFGDIQYF. CDR3 nucleotides: TGTGCCAGCAGTTACTCATCAGGGCAGTTCGGGGACATTCAGTACTTC.

This clonotype appeared many times. The chain links TRBV6-1 to TRBJ2-3, with unresolved D. CDR1 MNHNS and CDR2 SASEGT come from the germline V gene. Trimming took off 7 bases at V and 3 bases at J, with 17 bases between the two ends. The CDR3 covers 15 residues. CDR3 DNA: TGTGCCAGCATACCTTGGCAGAAGAAAACAGATACGCAGTATTTT. Its protein product is CASIPWQKKTDTQYF.

The table lists this clonotype with a few counts. The CDR3 DNA follows: TGTGCCAGCACCCCGGGACAGGGGGTTTGGCTGAACACTGAAGCTTTCTTT. Translation: CASTPGQGVWLNTEAFF. The rearrangement links TRBV6-1 to TRBJ1-1, with TRBD1 identical over 11 bases. V shed 7 bases and J 0 bases; nucleotides not matched to a gene: 10. In germline, CDR1 is MNHNS, CDR2 SASEGT. The CDR3 consists of 17 residues.

Only one count was recorded for this clonotype. The V gene is TRBV6-5, the J gene TRBJ1-2, with D perhaps matching TRBD1 (6 bases). From germline, CDR1 is MNHEY and CDR2 SVGAGI. The V and J ends lost 7 bases and 6 bases respectively, with 9 bases between them. There are 11 residues in the CDR3. CDR3 DNA: TGTGCCAGCACGCGGGGGCATGGCTACACCTTC. Translation: CASTRGHGYTF.

This clonotype was found a few times. This sequence joins TRBV6-1 and TRBJ2-5; 8 bases fit TRBD1. This CDR3 comprises 16 residues. The ends lost 5 bases at V and 0 bases at J; junction bases unmatched: 8. CDR1 and CDR2 from the germline V gene are MNHNS and SASEGT. CDR3 protein: CASSQGPGQDQETQYF. CDR3 bases: TGTGCCAGCAGTCAAGGCCCGGGACAGGACCAAGAGACCCAGTACTTC.

This clonotype was counted only a few times. The chain links TRBV4-1 to TRBJ2-4; no reliable D call. With 2 bases removed from V and 1 base from J, the gap between germline ends came to 21 bases. Germline V gene sequence: CDR1 MGHRA, CDR2 YSYEKL. This CDR3 has 19 amino acids. In DNA form, the CDR3 reads TGCGCCAGCAGCCAACTGCAAGGCCCCCTTCAAGAGGCCAAAAACATTCAGTACTTC. Its translation is CASSQLQGPLQEAKNIQYF.

This clonotype was seen ten or more times. The chain employs TRBV24-1 and TRBJ2-1; 9 positions agree with TRBD1. The germline V gene has CDR1 KGHDR and CDR2 SFDVKD. V dropped 1 base and J dropped 7; count of bases not matched to a gene: 10. CDR3 length equals 17 residues. CDR3 amino acids: CATSDLPGQGFSNEQFF. The CDR3, as DNA: TGTGCCACCAGTGATTTACCGGGACAGGGATTCAGTAATGAGCAGTTCTTC.

This CDR3 reads CSSSGDYGYTF. The CDR3 nucleotides read TGCAGCTCCTCCGGGGACTATGGCTACACCTTC. This sequence joins TRBV29-1 and TRBJ1-2; D remains ambiguous. This CDR3 comprises 11 residues. Germline CDR1 reads SQVTM; CDR2 reads ANQGSEA. V was clipped by 8 bases and J by 3 bases, with 10 bases between them.

This clonotype was seen only a few times. The J gene is TRBJ2-2, the V gene TRBV5-4; TRBD2 might be the D (5 bases). The germline V gene encodes CDR1 SGHNT and CDR2 YYREEE (reference sequence). The length of the CDR3 is 17 residues. V dropped 1 base and J dropped 5 bases, with 18 bases sitting between them. Here the CDR3 reads CASSLTGGTSHTGELFF. The CDR3 DNA reads as TGTGCCAGCAGCTTGACTGGAGGCACCTCGCATACCGGGGAGCTGTTTTTT.

Comments on this clonotype: This could be a read error, since a much larger clone is one nucleotide away. The rearrangement links TRBV20-1 to TRBJ1-2, with 10 bases matching TRBD1. The CDR3 spans 13 residues. The ends lost 8 bases at V and 4 bases at J; junction bases unmatched: 7. Germline CDR1 and CDR2: DFQATT and SNEGSKA (reference sequence). The CDR3 is CSSWTGGAYGYTF. The CDR3 nucleotides are TGCAGTTCTTGGACAGGGGGGGCCTATGGCTACACCTTC.

The chain employs TRBV12-3 or TRBV12-4 and TRBJ1-1; TRBD1 aligns across 11 bases. The CDR3 sequence is 12 residues long. Unmatched junction bases numbered 2, after V lost 6 bases and J lost 8 bases. CDR3 sequence (DNA): TGTGCCAGCAGCCGGACAGGGGGCGAAGCTTTCTTT. Translating it yields CASSRTGGEAFF.

This clonotype was seen more than once but under ten times. The chain combines TRBV5-1 with TRBJ2-1; 11 nucleotides line up with TRBD1. Germline CDR1 SGHRS, CDR2 YFSETQ. V trimming: 5 bases; J trimming: 6 bases; junction bases outside the gene matches: 7. CDR3 size: 15 residues. CDR3 sequence (DNA): TGCGCCAGCAGACGGGACAGGGGGGAGCTCAATGAGCAGTTCTTC. The encoded protein is CASRRDRGELNEQFF.

This clonotype was recorded many times. The chain combines TRBV6-1 with TRBJ2-3; D possibly uses TRBD1 or TRBD2 (6 bases each). Per germline, CDR1 MNHNS and CDR2 SASEGT. The V and J ends lost 10 bases and 6 bases respectively, with 20 bases between them. CDR3 length: 14 residues. CDR3 protein: CAIGPTRGGDTQYF. DNA of the CDR3: TGTGCCATTGGACCGACAAGAGGGGGGGATACGCAGTATTTT.

The genes are TRBV6-2 or TRBV6-3 and TRBJ1-2, with D unresolved. There are 11 residues in the CDR3. Trimming took 8 bases from V and 6 from J, leaving 10 bases between them. Germline V lookup: CDR1 MNHEY, CDR2 SVGEGT. The CDR3 DNA reads as TGTGCCAGCCGCACAGTGGATGGCTACACCTTC. It is translated as CASRTVDGYTF.

The CDR3 loop is CASSLGTTGTEAFF. The DNA of the CDR3 is TGTGCCAGCAGCTTAGGGACGACGGGCACTGAAGCTTTCTTT. V usage is TRBV7-9 and J usage is TRBJ1-1; D is unclear. Germline loops: CDR1 SEHNR, CDR2 FQNEAQ (reference sequence). There are 14 residues in the CDR3. Trimming removed 1 base from V and 4 bases from J, with 10 bases in between.